The 10 T cell receptor beta chains given below trace back to one sample, sequenced in a study of blood T cell repertoires in COVID-19. TCRdb's table, derived via immunoSEQ multiplex PCR, lists solely in-frame clones and lacks some. The sample holds approximately 300,000 clones, 75% to 95% seen once. The sequencing input was peripheral blood. These receptors were taken from a woman aged 25 to 45 with COVID-19, enrolled during active disease.

The chain employs TRBV5-1 and TRBJ2-7, with unresolved D. CDR3 length: 14 amino acids. CDR1 is SGHRS and CDR2 is YFSETQ in the germline V gene. V lost 1 base and J 2 bases, leaving 10 bases between the germline ends. The CDR3 DNA reads TGCGCCAGCAGCTTGTTTGAGCCCCCCTACGAGCAGTACTTC. Translating gives CASSLFEPPYEQYF.

The chain carries TRBV7-8 and TRBJ2-7, with 7 bases aligning to TRBD1. The length of the CDR3 is 15 residues. CDR1 SGHVS and CDR2 FQNEAQ come from the germline V gene. Losses at the gene ends were 0 bases for V and 2 bases for J; bases not matched to a gene: 4. The CDR3 DNA is TGTGCCAGCAGCTTAGCTTGGGGACAGACCTACGAGCAGTACTTC. This gives the protein CASSLAWGQTYEQYF.

This clone was found once. The chain links TRBV7-8 to TRBJ2-2, with 10 nucleotides matching TRBD2. CDR1 is SGHVS and CDR2 is FQNEAQ in the germline V gene. The CDR3 totals 17 residues. V shed 2 bases, J shed 3 bases, and the junction held 6 bases outside the gene matches. In nucleotides, the CDR3 is TGTGCCAGCAGCTTACACGGTAGCGGGAGGTACACCGGGGAGCTGTTTTTT. Encoded protein: CASSLHGSGRYTGELFF.

V and J are TRBV4-1 and TRBJ2-7; 7 bases map to TRBD2. Unmatched junction bases numbered 8, after V lost 1 base and J lost 2 bases. The CDR3 is 16 amino acids. Germline CDR1 is MGHRA and CDR2 is YSYEKL. The CDR3 nucleotides are TGCGCCAGCAGCCAAGCTCCTCGCGGGAGCACCTACGAGCAGTACTTC. Translating gives CASSQAPRGSTYEQYF.

The V gene is TRBV14, the J gene TRBJ2-1; D may be TRBD2 (6 bases). The CDR3 runs to 16 residues. V was shortened by 4 bases and J by 8 bases, with 21 bases between the two germline ends. The V gene's germline CDR1 is SGHDN and CDR2 FVKESK. Here the CDR3 DNA reads TGTGCCAGCAGCCGCCGGACGGCGGGAAGAGAGGATGAGCAGTTCTTC. Its protein product is CASSRRTAGREDEQFF.

The rearrangement links TRBV28 to TRBJ1-1; 10 bases align to TRBD1. The germline V gene has CDR1 MDHEN and CDR2 SYDVKM. The CDR3 has 14 amino acids. Unmatched junction bases numbered 3, after V lost 3 bases and J lost 5 bases. CDR3 in DNA: TGTGCCAGCAGTTTGGGACAGGGGTTAACTGAAGCTTTCTTT. This codes for CASSLGQGLTEAFF.

J is TRBJ1-1 and V is TRBV5-1, with 7 nucleotides matching TRBD1. The CDR3 is 16 amino acids. Per the germline V gene, CDR1 is SGHRS and CDR2 is YFSETQ. J gave up 3 bases and V 4 bases, and 12 bases lay outside the gene matches. This chain's CDR3 is CASSLTTSTGYTEAFF. CDR3 nucleotides: TGCGCCAGCAGCCTAACCACGTCGACAGGGTACACTGAAGCTTTCTTT.

The chain combines TRBV10-2 with TRBJ2-1, with 7 bases matching TRBD2. The CDR3 length is 19 residues. Per the germline V gene, CDR1 is WSHSY and CDR2 is SAAADI. After removal of 1 base from V and 6 bases from J, the junction contained 18 bases not matched to a gene. For the CDR3, the DNA is TGCGCCAGCAGTGAGTTGTGGGAGAGTAGGGCTAGCGGTCTCAATGAGCAGTTCTTC. It yields the protein CASSELWESRASGLNEQFF.

The chain carries TRBV7-9 and TRBJ2-3, with 8 bases identical to TRBD2. The CDR3 covers 15 residues. With 6 bases clipped from V and 5 bases from J, the junction kept 10 bases outside the gene matches. CDR1 is SEHNR, CDR2 FQNEAQ, per germline (reference sequence). The CDR3 here is CASRTSGSVIDTQYF. The CDR3 DNA follows: TGTGCCAGCAGAACCAGCGGGAGTGTTATAGATACGCAGTATTTT.

The V and J genes are TRBV4-1 and TRBJ2-5; D not certain. Trimming shortened V by 7 bases and J by 5 bases, and 11 bases separated the two germline ends. The CDR3 runs to 12 residues. CDR1 is MGHRA and CDR2 is YSYEKL in the germline V gene. CDR3 region: CASTQWLETQYF. The CDR3 DNA reads TGCGCCAGCACACAGTGGCTGGAGACCCAGTACTTC.